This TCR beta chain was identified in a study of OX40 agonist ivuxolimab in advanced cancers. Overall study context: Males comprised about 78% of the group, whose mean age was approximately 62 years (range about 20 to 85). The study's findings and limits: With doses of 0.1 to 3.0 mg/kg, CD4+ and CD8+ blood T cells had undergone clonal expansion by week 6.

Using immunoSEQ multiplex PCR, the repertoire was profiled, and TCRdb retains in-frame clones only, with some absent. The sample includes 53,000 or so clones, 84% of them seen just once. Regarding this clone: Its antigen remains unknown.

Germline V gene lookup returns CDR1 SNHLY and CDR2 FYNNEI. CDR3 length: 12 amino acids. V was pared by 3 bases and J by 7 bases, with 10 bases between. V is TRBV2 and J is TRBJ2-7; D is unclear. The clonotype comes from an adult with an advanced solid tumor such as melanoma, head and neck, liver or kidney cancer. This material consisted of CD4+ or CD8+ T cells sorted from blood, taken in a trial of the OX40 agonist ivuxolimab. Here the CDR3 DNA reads TGTGCCAGCAGTGAGGATCTGGGAGAGCAGTACTTC. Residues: CASSEDLGEQYF. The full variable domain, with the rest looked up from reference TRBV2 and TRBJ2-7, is EPEVTQTPSHQVTQMGQEVILRCVPISNHLYFYWYRQILGQKVEFLVSFYNNEISEKSEIFDDQFSVERPDGSNFTLKIRSTKLEDSAMYFCASSEDLGEQYFGPGTRLTVT.